Below, 23 T cell receptor beta chains from the same sample are listed, as sequenced in a study of T cells generated in artificial thymic organoids (dated by TCRdb to about 2017). Library preparation used 5' RACE. The instrument given in TCRdb is Illumina MiSeq. TCRalpha and TCRbeta libraries were amplified in separate semi-nested PCR reactions using Advantage 2 and reverse primers located in the TRAC or TRBC constant regions. TCRdb reprocessing: public reads trimmed at Q25 with fastp, clones called with MiXCR, in-frame beta chains kept. Each CDR3 protein appears once, grouped with its most common genes and DNA. The sample table shows 2,000 to 2,500 distinct CDR3 sequences, and around 11% are seen once. The ten largest clones add up to around 3% of the sample. Source material: naive CD8+ T cells from the thymus. The sample's cell subset or site label is to be understood as: CD3+TCRalphabeta+CD8SP T cells; for blood, CD45RO-CCR7+ naive CD8+ T cells. These receptors all stem from a human donor who gave cord blood stem cells for thymic organoid culture, a cardiac surgery patient who gave postnatal thymus, or a blood donor (not recorded which).

In its sample, this clonotype is medium-sized (0.01 to 0.1%). The chain combines TRBV12-3 or TRBV12-4 with TRBJ1-1; TRBD1 might be the D (5 bases). Trimming left V 5 bases short and J 11 bases short, with 18 bases between. The CDR3 totals 13 residues. The CDR3 sequence: CASSPTGRRRAFF. The CDR3, as DNA: TGTGCCAGCAGTCCCACGGGGCGCCGACGGGCTTTCTTT.

This clonotype is classed as medium-sized. This chain joins TRBV6-5 and TRBJ2-2; D uncertain. The CDR3 consists of 13 residues. V was trimmed by 2 bases and J by 7 bases, leaving 8 bases between them. CDR1 MNHEY and CDR2 SVGAGI come from the germline V gene. CDR3 coding DNA: TGTGCCAGCAGTTACGTGGCCGTCGGGGAGCTGTTTTTT. This gives the protein CASSYVAVGELFF.

This clonotype turned up a few times. The chain has TRBV12-3 or TRBV12-4 and TRBJ1-1, with 7 nucleotides matching TRBD1. J was trimmed by 3 bases and V by 0 bases; bases with no gene match: 7. This CDR3 spans 16 amino acids. The CDR3 sequence is CASSLARGQGYTEAFF. For the CDR3, the DNA is TGTGCCAGCAGTTTAGCTAGGGGGCAAGGGTACACTGAAGCTTTCTTT.

By share of the sample, this clonotype is medium-sized (0.01 to 0.1%). The chain is built from TRBV4-1 and TRBJ1-5; the D is unclear. V shed 0 bases and J shed 4 bases, with 13 bases lying between them. Germline values: CDR1 MGHRA, CDR2 YSYEKL. The CDR3 sequence is 16 residues long. CDR3: CASSQEFVALNQPQHF. The DNA for the CDR3 is TGCGCCAGCAGCCAAGAGTTTGTGGCCCTTAATCAGCCCCAGCATTTT.

This clonotype is deemed medium-sized. The rearrangement joins TRBV5-1 to TRBJ2-2, with 14 bases lining up with TRBD2. The CDR3 has 18 amino acids. With V trimmed by 4 bases and J by 7 bases, 12 bases remained unmatched. In germline, CDR1 is SGHRS, CDR2 YFSETQ. This CDR3 reads CASSPQGLAGVFGGELFF. The CDR3 nucleotides are TGCGCCAGCAGCCCTCAGGGACTAGCGGGAGTATTTGGCGGGGAGCTGTTTTTT.

This clonotype is labeled as medium-sized. The chain uses TRBV6-1 and TRBJ2-5; 9 nucleotides agree with TRBD2. The J segment lost 1 base and the V segment lost 1 base, leaving 1 base of the junction unmatched. The germline V gene has CDR1 MNHNS and CDR2 SASEGT. CDR3 length: 15 amino acids. Written as DNA, the CDR3 is TGTGCCAGCAGTGAAGAGGGACTAGCCCAAGAGACCCAGTACTTC. This translates into CASSEEGLAQETQYF.

Within the sample, this clonotype is medium-sized. The chain joins TRBV14 to TRBJ1-4; D uncertain. In germline, CDR1 is SGHDN, CDR2 FVKESK. The CDR3 is made up of 13 amino acids. V was clipped by 2 bases and J by 7 bases, with 8 bases between them. Here the CDR3 DNA reads TGTGCCAGCAGCCAAATGAATATTGAAAAACTGTTTTTT. Translated: CASSQMNIEKLFF.

This clonotype was picked up a small number of times. This could be a read error, since a much larger clone is one nucleotide away. V gene TRBV7-9 combines with J gene TRBJ1-1; D might be TRBD1 (6 bases). The V end was cut by 5 bases, the J end by 10 bases, with 17 bases between. CDR3 length: 13 amino acids. Germline assignment: CDR1 SEHNR and CDR2 FQNEAQ (reference sequence). CDR3 residues: CASSDWKQGIAFF. The CDR3 DNA reads TGTGCCAGCAGCGATTGGAAACAGGGTATAGCTTTCTTT.

The V and J genes are TRBV27 and TRBJ1-6; D not resolved. Between the trimmed V and J ends, which lost 2 bases and 9 bases, there was a span of 20 bases. The CDR3 length is 17 residues. Germline CDR1 and CDR2: MNHEY and SMNVEV (reference sequence). The CDR3 here is CASSLTQFMPLGSPLHF. CDR3 sequence (DNA): TGTGCCAGCAGTTTAACCCAATTTATGCCCCTAGGTTCACCCCTCCACTTT.

This clonotype counts as medium-sized (0.01 to 0.1%). The V and J genes are TRBV29-1 and TRBJ2-2, with D hard to call. Germline V gene lookup returns CDR1 SQVTM and CDR2 ANQGSEA. The CDR3 spans 13 residues. Trimming took off 5 bases at V and 2 bases at J, with 9 bases between the two ends. The CDR3 DNA sequence: TGCAGCGTTTGTCAGGCTAACACCGGGGAGCTGTTTTTT. Encoded protein: CSVCQANTGELFF.

Relative to its sample, this clonotype is medium-sized. The CDR3 region has the DNA TGTGCCAGCAGTTTAGGGACAGCCTACGAGCAGTACGTC. Translated: CASSLGTAYEQYV. The chain has TRBV28 and TRBJ2-7; 7 positions agree with TRBD1. There are 13 residues in the CDR3. The germline gives CDR1 MDHEN, CDR2 SYDVKM. With V trimmed by 2 bases and J by 2 bases, 0 bases remained unmatched.

The chain links TRBV4-2 to TRBJ1-4, with D perhaps matching TRBD1 (6 bases). Per germline, CDR1 LGHNA and CDR2 YNFKEQ. The CDR3 length is 14 residues. With 0 bases removed from V and 7 bases from J, the gap between germline ends came to 9 bases. The CDR3 sequence: CASSQEGGGEKLFF. CDR3 in DNA: TGTGCCAGCAGCCAAGAGGGAGGGGGTGAAAAACTGTTTTTT.

Relative to its sample, this clonotype is medium-sized. This chain joins TRBV4-1 and TRBJ2-7; TRBD2 matches 14 bases. V was clipped by 1 base and J by 0 bases; unmatched bases: 2. Germline loops: CDR1 MGHRA, CDR2 YSYEKL. The CDR3 totals 17 residues. The CDR3 sequence is CASSQGLAGGHSYEQYF. CDR3 in DNA: TGCGCCAGCAGCCAAGGACTAGCGGGGGGGCACTCCTACGAGCAGTACTTC.

This clonotype is categorized as medium-sized. The gene calls are TRBV6-1 and TRBJ1-1; 7 bases are a match to TRBD1. CDR3 length: 15 amino acids. J lost 7 bases, V lost 2 bases, and 10 bases had no gene match. Germline V gives CDR1 MNHNS, CDR2 SASEGT. CDR3 in amino acids: CASSETRDSLFEAFF. The CDR3 DNA is TGTGCCAGCAGTGAAACAAGGGACAGCCTTTTTGAAGCTTTCTTT.

Relative to its sample, this clonotype is medium-sized. The chain has TRBV6-5 and TRBJ2-1; weak D call: TRBD2 (6 bases). Trimming shortened V by 4 bases and J by 7 bases, and 20 bases separated the two germline ends. The CDR3 spans 16 residues. The V gene's germline CDR1 is MNHEY and CDR2 SVGAGI. CDR3 DNA sequence: TGTGCCAGCAGTTTCCAACTAGCCTTTGGAGATAATGAGCAGTTCTTC. Translated, it gives CASSFQLAFGDNEQFF.

Within the sample, this clonotype is large. This chain links TRBV6-1 with TRBJ2-3; no firm D call. Germline values: CDR1 MNHNS, CDR2 SASEGT. Between the trimmed V and J ends, which lost 4 bases and 6 bases, there was a span of 11 bases. The CDR3 contains 13 residues. The CDR3 here is CASSGPFGDTQYF. The CDR3 DNA reads TGTGCCAGCAGTGGCCCCTTCGGGGATACGCAGTATTTT.

This clonotype is medium-sized in the sample. The chain uses TRBV28 and TRBJ2-1, with D perhaps matching TRBD2 (6 bases). The CDR3 sequence is 16 residues long. Germline values: CDR1 MDHEN, CDR2 SYDVKM. Trimming pared 3 bases from V and 0 bases from J, leaving 12 bases between. The CDR3 DNA reads as TGTGCCAGCAGTTTGGAGCGGGTGAGCTCCTACAATGAGCAGTTCTTC. It encodes CASSLERVSSYNEQFF.

About this clonotype itself: This could be a read error, since a much larger clone is one nucleotide away. The chain combines TRBV20-1 with TRBJ2-1; D not resolved. Germline CDR1 DFQATT, CDR2 SNEGSKA (reference sequence). The CDR3 is 14 amino acids. CDR3 region: CGARRPNFYNEQFF. As DNA, the CDR3 is TGCGGTGCTAGACGGCCCAACTTCTACAATGAGCAGTTCTTC.

By proportion, this clonotype is medium-sized. This chain connects TRBV25-1 to TRBJ1-1, with TRBD1 matching 7 bases. Trimming took 2 bases from V and 4 from J; bases not matched to a gene: 7. Germline assignment: CDR1 MGHDK and CDR2 SYGVNS. This CDR3 contains 15 residues. CDR3: CASSEEQGFGTEAFF. The CDR3 nucleotides read TGTGCCAGCAGTGAAGAACAGGGGTTTGGCACTGAAGCTTTCTTT.

This clonotype showed up just a few times. This sequence joins TRBV6-1 and TRBJ2-7, with 7 bases identical to TRBD1. V was clipped by 6 bases and J by 2 bases; unmatched bases: 10. Germline assignment: CDR1 MNHNS and CDR2 SASEGT. This CDR3 is built from 15 residues. CDR3 in amino acids: CASRVGQSPPYEQYF. The CDR3 DNA sequence: TGTGCCAGCAGGGTGGGACAGTCACCGCCCTACGAGCAGTACTTC.

This clonotype is medium-sized in the sample. The chain joins TRBV11-2 to TRBJ1-2; 7 bases match TRBD1. This CDR3 contains 16 residues. The ends lost 5 bases at V and 4 bases at J; junction bases unmatched: 13. Germline lookup yields CDR1 SGHAT and CDR2 FQNNGV. CDR3 sequence (DNA): TGTGCCAGCAGCCCAAAGACAGGGCCGACCACCTATGGCTACACCTTC. Translating it yields CASSPKTGPTTYGYTF. Full variable domain (missing parts from reference TRBV11-2 and TRBJ1-2): EAGVAQSPRYKIIEKRQSVAFWCNPISGHATLYWYQQILGQGPKLLIQFQNNGVVDDSQLPKDRFSAERLKGVDSTLKIQPAKLEDSAVYLCASSPKTGPTTYGYTFGSGTRLTVV.

This clonotype counts as medium-sized. The chain joins TRBV29-1 to TRBJ1-2; TRBD1 matches at 12 bases. The germline CDR1 and CDR2 sequences are SQVTM and ANQGSEA. V lost 6 bases, J lost 8 bases, and 16 bases stayed unmatched. The CDR3 consists of 16 residues. The CDR3 spells CSVDRSGDRGPLGYTF. In DNA, the CDR3 is TGCAGCGTCGACCGGTCAGGGGACAGGGGGCCATTAGGCTACACCTTC.

The chain is built from TRBV30 and TRBJ2-7; D gene ambiguous. This CDR3 comprises 13 residues. The V gene lost 0 bases and the J gene lost 3 bases, with 9 bases spanning the gap. Germline CDR1 reads GTSNPN; CDR2 reads SVGIG (reference sequence). CDR3 amino acids: CAWSVGSVYEQYV. CDR3 bases: TGTGCCTGGAGTGTTGGGTCGGTCTACGAGCAGTACGTC.